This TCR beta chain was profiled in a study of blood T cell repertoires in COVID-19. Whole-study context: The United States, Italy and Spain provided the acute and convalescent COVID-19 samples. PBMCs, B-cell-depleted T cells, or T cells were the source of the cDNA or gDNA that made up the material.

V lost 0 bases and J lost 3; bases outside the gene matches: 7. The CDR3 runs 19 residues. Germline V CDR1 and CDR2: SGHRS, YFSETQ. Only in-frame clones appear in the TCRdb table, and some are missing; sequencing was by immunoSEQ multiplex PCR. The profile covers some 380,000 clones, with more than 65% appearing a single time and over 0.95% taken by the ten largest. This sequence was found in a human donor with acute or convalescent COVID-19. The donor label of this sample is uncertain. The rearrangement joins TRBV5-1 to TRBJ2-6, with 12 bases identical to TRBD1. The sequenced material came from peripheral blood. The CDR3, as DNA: TGCGCCAGCAGCTTGGCTACGGGGACAGGGGGCTATGGGGCCAACGTCCTGACTTTC. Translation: CASSLATGTGGYGANVLTF.